This T cell receptor (beta chain) was recorded in a study of PD-1 blockade in classical Hodgkin lymphoma (TCRdb year 2020). About the study as a whole: Nivolumab dosing was 3 mg/kg intravenously every 2 weeks, continuing until either disease progression or unacceptable toxicity. To define a peripheral blood immune signature of response to PD-1 blockade in classical Hodgkin lymphoma, the study combined TCR beta sequencing with CyTOF. The full study reports these points: Baseline TCR diversity was reported to be lower in newly diagnosed patients than in healthy donors, and even lower in relapsed/refractory patients. By C4D1, a significant rise was seen in CD4+ TCR diversity but not in CD8+ TCR diversity (p=0.0027 vs p=0.16), and the rise was most apparent among complete responders (p=0.02). Trial patients with a complete response had baseline diversity similar to that of newly diagnosed patients, while partial responders and progressors had significantly lower diversity. The study was restricted to a single clinical trial cohort, and the causes of repertoire differences, possibly disease activity or prior therapy, were left undefined. Lower diversity was observed in patients in whom nivolumab was started less than 1 year after ASCT, and these patients were excluded from later analyses so that confounding by immune reconstitution would be avoided.

The time point label here, explained by the study, means: cycle 2 day 1 (C2D1) of nivolumab. Every trial patient had relapsed after autologous stem cell transplantation, and cohorts A, B and C differed in prior brentuximab vedotin exposure. The trial cohort was composed of over 50 patients with relapsed/refractory classical Hodgkin lymphoma, for whom complete response, partial response or progressive disease was recorded as best overall response. Trial patients were treated with single-agent nivolumab in the multi-cohort phase II CheckMate 205 trial. An independent review committee assessed best overall response by applying the 2007 International Working Group response criteria. Trial PBMCs were obtained immediately prior to nivolumab initiation (C1D1) and on therapy at cycle 2 day 1 and cycle 4 day 1. Peripheral blood was collected in 8 mL Vacutainer Cell Preparation Tubes, from which PBMCs were isolated by centrifugation and then cryopreserved.

On this clone: The antigen this receptor binds is unknown. Base quality data are lacking; no much larger clone is found one base away.

CDR3 length: 15 amino acids, cysteine to phenylalanine. Only CDR3 DNA remains: 45 bases, in frame from the first base. Trimming removed 4 bases from V and 4 bases from J; the gene matches leave 5 bases unexplained. Sequences SGHTA (CDR1) and FQGTGA (CDR2) are obtained from the germline V gene. Genomic DNA was isolated using the Qiagen DNeasy kit from unsorted PBMCs as well as from negatively selected CD4+ and CD8+ fractions. TCR beta CDR3 regions were subjected to amplification by immunoSEQ multiplex PCR with primers that anneal to V and J segments. A synthetic immune receptor repertoire was used to minimize amplification bias, and any residual bias was removed computationally once sequencing was done. Per the source publication's procedure: Repertoire diversity was quantified as the Shannon entropy index using custom Python scripts. Unsorted, CD4+ and CD8+ repertoires were analyzed separately, except for combined analyses in which CD4+ and CD8+ sequences were merged in silico. A clone was considered expanded if an increase in frequency of at least 2-fold after treatment relative to C1D1 was found, and a pseudocount of 0.5 was applied to clones undetected at baseline. Singleton clones were defined as clones with 0 or 1 copy at C1D1, and non-singleton clones were defined as clones with 2 or more copies. Clones expanded in unsorted samples were labelled as CD4+, CD8+ or unknown by matching protein sequences in sorted samples from the same patient. Wilcoxon tests on paired samples were used to test diversity changes from C1D1 to C4D1. The table was pulled from immuneACCESS by TCRdb, which kept in-frame rearrangements only. Such tables lose some clones; where checked, under half of the loss comes from unresolved V genes, and the rest has no known cause. The V and J calls and clone size come from that table; D and trimming were worked out from the DNA. For this sample the table gives around 25,000 clones, of which roughly four fifths were detected only once. The ten largest clones represent more than 9% of the sample.

The V gene is TRBV7-3 and the J gene is TRBJ1-5; 9 bases in the junction line up with TRBD1. Here the sequenced sample was peripheral blood mononuclear cells (PBMCs), taken before the second cycle of nivolumab. This TCR came from a human donor with classical Hodgkin lymphoma. CDR3 sequence: CASSSGDRANQPQHF. The nucleotide sequence reads as follows: TGTGCCAGCAGCTCCGGGGACAGGGCTAATCAGCCCCAGCATTTT. Where the CDR3 stops, the reference TRBV7-3 and TRBJ1-5 genes take over; the full variable domain is GAGVSQTPSNKVTEKGKYVELRCDPISGHTALYWYRQSLGQGPEFLIYFQGTGAADDSGLPNDRFFAVRPEGSVSTLKIQRTERGDSAVYLCASSSGDRANQPQHFGDGTRLSIL.